The 25 T cell receptor beta chains below all came from one sample that was sequenced in a study of control samples from healthy donors and cancer patients. TCRdb's table, derived via immunoSEQ multiplex PCR, lists solely in-frame clones and lacks some. The table has some 120,000 clones, roughly 92% seen once. The sample was blood. The receptors come from a woman under 30 in good health.

This sequence joins TRBV24-1 and TRBJ2-1; 8 positions agree with TRBD2. Per germline, CDR1 KGHDR and CDR2 SFDVKD. Losses at the gene ends were 1 base for V and 5 bases for J; bases not matched to a gene: 6. The CDR3 is made up of 16 amino acids. The DNA for the CDR3 is TGTGCCACCAGTGATTTCTCGCGGGGGGACAACAATGAGCAGTTCTTC. Translated: CATSDFSRGDNNEQFF.

This sequence joins TRBV18 and TRBJ1-4; unclear D gene. Deletions cut 1 base from V and 8 bases from J, with 5 bases between. CDR1 KGHSH and CDR2 LQKENI come from the germline V gene. CDR3 length: 12 amino acids. The CDR3 DNA follows: TGTGCCAGCTCACCACTCGGGGAAAAACTGTTTTTT. It is translated as CASSPLGEKLFF.

This chain uses TRBV27 with TRBJ2-1, with TRBD2 matching 10 bases. This CDR3 comprises 16 residues. The germline V gene has CDR1 MNHEY and CDR2 SMNVEV (reference sequence). The V and J ends lost 7 bases and 5 bases, in that order; junction bases with no gene match: 11. The CDR3 nucleotides read TGTGCCAGCAATAAGCTCGGGCTAGCGGGGGACAATGAGCAGTTCTTC. Translating gives CASNKLGLAGDNEQFF.

V gene TRBV10-3 combines with J gene TRBJ1-5; D is ambiguous. The length of the CDR3 is 11 residues. Germline V gene sequence: CDR1 ENHRY, CDR2 SYGVKD. V was cut by 10 bases and J by 7 bases, with 11 bases left in between. CDR3 residues: CATPERQPQHF. CDR3 sequence (DNA): TGTGCCACCCCGGAGAGGCAGCCCCAGCATTTT.

The chain carries TRBV28 and TRBJ2-7; D perhaps matches TRBD2 (6 bases). Trimming took 6 bases from V and 2 from J, leaving 23 bases between them. Germline CDR1 is MDHEN and CDR2 is SYDVKM. The CDR3 contains 17 residues. The CDR3 coding sequence is TGTGCCAGCAGCCCCGCCTCACTGGGGGGAACCCCCTACGAGCAGTACTTC. It codes for CASSPASLGGTPYEQYF.

This sequence joins TRBV7-8 and TRBJ2-3; D unclear. Germline V gene sequence: CDR1 SGHVS, CDR2 FQNEAQ. Trimming cost V 1 base and J 4 bases, with 6 bases left between them. The CDR3 loop spans 13 amino acids. The CDR3 here is CASSLVGPDTQYF. CDR3 bases: TGTGCCAGCAGCTTAGTCGGGCCAGATACGCAGTATTTT.

V gene TRBV6-2 or TRBV6-3 combines with J gene TRBJ2-7; 12 nucleotides agree with TRBD2. Trimming removed 2 bases from V and 3 bases from J; junction bases left unmatched: 17. The V gene's germline CDR1 is MNHEY and CDR2 SVGEGT. This CDR3 contains 20 residues. CDR3 amino acids: CASSYPPWTSGNPGDYEQYF. CDR3 sequence (DNA): TGTGCCAGCAGTTACCCCCCCTGGACTAGCGGGAACCCAGGGGACTACGAGCAGTACTTC.

Worth noting for this clone: The conserved phenylalanine or tryptophan is not found at the CDR3 terminus, so this likely reflects a read error. The chain is built from TRBV20-1 and TRBJ2-7; no firm D call. CDR3 length equals 11 residues. Germline CDR1 DFQATT, CDR2 SNEGSKA (reference sequence). V was clipped by 6 bases and J by 5 bases, with 11 bases between them. The CDR3 region is CSAPSADEQYL. The CDR3 DNA reads TGCAGTGCCCCCAGTGCGGACGAGCAGTACCTC.

V is TRBV19 and J is TRBJ2-2, with a tentative D call TRBD1 (5 bases). The length of the CDR3 is 15 residues. Between the trimmed V and J ends, which lost 5 bases and 3 bases, there was a span of 13 bases. The germline CDR1 and CDR2 sequences are LNHDA and SQIVND (reference sequence). Written as DNA, the CDR3 is TGTGCCAGTAGTCCAGGGCAGGGCGACACCGGGGAGCTGTTTTTT. It is translated as CASSPGQGDTGELFF. Based on the CDR3 plus reference TRBV19 and TRBJ2-2, the full variable domain is DGGITQSPKYLFRKEGQNVTLSCEQNLNHDAMYWYRQDPGQGLRLIYYSQIVNDFQKGDIAEGYSVSREKKESFPLTVTSAQKNPTAFYLCASSPGQGDTGELFFGEGSRLTVL.

CDR3 sequence reads: CATIKGWGEAFF. CDR3 DNA: TGTGCCACCATAAAAGGATGGGGTGAAGCTTTCTTT. This sequence joins TRBV6-5 and TRBJ1-1; D not certain. CDR1 and CDR2 from the germline V gene are MNHEY and SVGAGI. The CDR3 extends over 12 amino acids. The ends were cut back, 10 bases at V and 7 bases at J, with 16 bases in the middle.

The chain employs TRBV24-1 and TRBJ2-7, with no clear D. Germline V gene sequence: CDR1 KGHDR, CDR2 SFDVKD. V gave up 0 bases and J gave up 8 bases, with 10 bases separating them. The CDR3 runs to 13 residues. CDR3 in amino acids: CATSDLQTSKQYF. In DNA, the CDR3 is TGTGCCACCAGTGATTTGCAGACAAGCAAGCAGTACTTC.

This clone was counted a few times. The chain combines TRBV4-1 with TRBJ1-1, with D uncertain. Germline values: CDR1 MGHRA, CDR2 YSYEKL. The V gene lost 1 base and the J gene lost 0 bases, with 9 bases spanning the gap. The CDR3 has 15 amino acids. Here the CDR3 reads CASSQGYQLNTEAFF. CDR3 coding DNA: TGCGCCAGCAGCCAAGGGTATCAACTGAACACTGAAGCTTTCTTT.

DNA for the CDR3: TGTGCCAGCAGCTATGGCAGTCCCACCGGGGAGCTGTTTTTT. Encoded protein: CASSYGSPTGELFF. The chain carries TRBV21-1 and TRBJ2-2; TRBD1 is the table's D call, not checked against the DNA. TRBV21-1 is a documented pseudogene. The CDR3 covers 14 residues.

In this sample, this clone turned up once. This chain uses TRBV6-4 with TRBJ2-1; the D is unclear. This CDR3 is built from 13 residues. Germline V gives CDR1 MRHNA, CDR2 SNTAGT. V shed 3 bases and J shed 10 bases, with 13 bases lying between them. In DNA, the CDR3 is TGTGCCAGCAGTGAGTGGAGAAAGGGCGAGCAGTTCTTC. Translating it yields CASSEWRKGEQFF.

The CDR3 DNA reads as TGTGCCAGCAGAACAACCGGGACATACTATGGCTACACCTTC. Translation gives CASRTTGTYYGYTF. V and J are TRBV7-2 and TRBJ1-2; a possible D gene is TRBD1 (6 bases). Germline V gene sequence: CDR1 SGHTA, CDR2 FQGNSA. This CDR3 comprises 14 residues. Trimming left V 6 bases short and J 3 bases short, with 14 bases between.

The rearrangement links TRBV7-2 to TRBJ1-6, with D tentatively TRBD1 (5 bases). CDR3 length equals 15 residues. Germline assignment: CDR1 SGHTA and CDR2 FQGNSA. Deletions cut 7 bases from V and 7 bases from J, with 17 bases between. CDR3 in amino acids: CASTQTGTGNSPLHF. CDR3 nucleotide sequence: TGTGCCAGCACCCAAACCGGGACGGGAAATTCACCCCTCCACTTT.

The rearrangement links TRBV5-1 to TRBJ2-5, with 16 bases aligning to TRBD2. Unmatched junction bases numbered 7, after V lost 4 bases and J lost 4 bases. This CDR3 region has 17 residues. CDR1 is SGHRS, CDR2 YFSETQ, per germline. CDR3 in DNA: TGCGCCAGCAGCCCAGGGACTAGCGGGGGGGCCGGAGAGACCCAGTACTTC. Translating it yields CASSPGTSGGAGETQYF.

The CDR3 nucleotides are TGTGCCAGCAGTGACGCCCGGGGAGGGGGTGAAAAACTGTTTTTT. Protein sequence: CASSDARGGGEKLFF. The chain combines TRBV6-6 with TRBJ1-4, with a possible D match to TRBD1 (6 bases). V was cut by 5 bases and J by 7 bases, with 17 bases left in between. CDR1 is MNHNY, CDR2 SVGAGI, per germline (reference sequence). The CDR3 extends over 15 amino acids.

V and J are TRBV19 and TRBJ2-5; D possibly corresponds to TRBD2 (6 bases). The CDR3 has 14 amino acids. Germline CDR1 and CDR2: LNHDA and SQIVND (reference sequence). V was trimmed by 3 bases and J by 4 bases, leaving 12 bases between them. In DNA form, the CDR3 reads TGTGCCAGTAGTATGGGACTCGTGGGAGAGACCCAGTACTTC. Protein product: CASSMGLVGETQYF.

The chain joins TRBV5-8 to TRBJ2-3, with 10 bases identical to TRBD1. This CDR3 comprises 17 residues. V lost 3 bases, J lost 6 bases, and 13 bases stayed unmatched. In germline, CDR1 is SGHTS, CDR2 YDEGEE. CDR3 loop: CASSYRFGTGAMDTQYF. The CDR3 bases are TGTGCCAGCAGCTACCGGTTCGGGACAGGGGCCATGGATACGCAGTATTTT.

This clone showed up just a few times. The rearrangement uses TRBV5-1 and TRBJ2-1; 9 positions agree with TRBD2. V lost 3 bases and J lost 2; bases outside the gene matches: 21. Germline values: CDR1 SGHRS, CDR2 YFSETQ. The CDR3 is 21 amino acids. This CDR3 reads CASSSGRANLAGDLAYNEQFF. CDR3 DNA sequence: TGCGCCAGCAGCTCCGGTCGGGCCAACTTAGCGGGAGATCTGGCCTACAATGAGCAGTTCTTC.

This rearrangement joins TRBV5-6 to TRBJ2-7; no firm D call. The CDR3 has 14 residues. Germline CDR1 and CDR2: SGHDT and YYEEEE. V was shortened by 0 bases and J by 1 base, with 8 bases between the two germline ends. The CDR3 coding sequence is TGTGCCAGCAGCTTGGACGGAGATTCCTACGAGCAGTACTTC. Translating it yields CASSLDGDSYEQYF.

The V gene is TRBV5-1, the J gene TRBJ2-7; 12 bases match TRBD2. V gave up 2 bases and J gave up 4 bases; unmatched junction bases: 10. The CDR3 has 17 residues. CDR1 and CDR2 from the germline V gene are SGHRS and YFSETQ. The CDR3 reads CASSFGNLAGGMYEQYF. DNA of the CDR3: TGCGCCAGCAGCTTTGGCAATCTAGCGGGAGGGATGTACGAGCAGTACTTC.

V usage is TRBV7-8 and J usage is TRBJ1-2, with a weak D call TRBD1 (5 bases). Between the trimmed V and J ends, which lost 4 bases and 3 bases, there was a span of 21 bases. Germline V CDR1 and CDR2: SGHVS, FQNEAQ. The CDR3 extends over 17 amino acids. CDR3 in amino acids: CASSSAGEFQAYYGYTF. Written as DNA, the CDR3 is TGTGCCAGCAGCTCGGCGGGGGAATTTCAGGCCTACTATGGCTACACCTTC.

The rearrangement links TRBV30 to TRBJ1-6; 9 positions agree with TRBD1. This CDR3 is 13 amino acids long. V trimming: 3 bases; J trimming: 11 bases; junction bases outside the gene matches: 5. CDR1 is GTSNPN and CDR2 is SVGIG in the germline V gene (reference sequence). CDR3 sequence reads: CAWRDRGFAPLHF. CDR3 sequence (DNA): TGTGCCTGGAGGGACAGGGGTTTTGCACCCCTCCACTTT.